This paragraph reports one T cell receptor beta chain. Cells designated naive CD8 were CD45RO-negative and were positively selected for CCR7, with terminally differentiated effector memory CD45RA+ cells excluded. Measured with immunoSEQ multiplex PCR; TCRdb has only the in-frame clones, and not every one. Of around 650,000 clones detected, around 96% appear once; the ten largest clones hold about 0.12%. The record originates from a study of shared clonotypes between healthy human individuals. CDR3 size: 13 residues. Germline lookup yields CDR1 WSHSY and CDR2 SAAADI. V was clipped by 2 bases and J by 6 bases; unmatched bases: 4.

The sequenced material came from naive CD8+ T cells sorted from blood. The chain combines TRBV10-2 with TRBJ2-7, with TRBD1 identical over 7 bases. This sequence was found in a woman in her twenties or thirties in good health. The CDR3 reads CASSEGTVVEQYF. DNA of the CDR3: TGCGCCAGCAGTGAGGGGACAGTCGTCGAGCAGTACTTC.